The 3 T cell receptor beta chains listed next were all sequenced from one sample in a study of T cell clusters in autoimmune cytopenias (dated by TCRdb to between 2019 and 2020). Each sample's TRB amplification started from around 230 ng of peripheral blood genomic DNA, which corresponds to tens of thousands of genome equivalents. The sequencing machine was an Illumina MiSeq. Multiplex PCR with a touch-down protocol amplified TRB rearrangements, with the TRB-A and TRB-B primer pools combined in a single tube. The reads, reprocessed by TCRdb, yield one row per CDR3 protein sequence and no DNA. The sample's clone listing holds roughly 1,000 distinct CDR3 sequences. The ten top clones hold 55% to 60% of the sample. Sequenced material: peripheral blood. The receptors shown here come from a human donor with an autoimmune cytopenia or autoimmune hepatitis (not recorded which).

CDR3 residues: CASSYPGVAYEQYF. The chain recombines TRBV6-2 or TRBV6-3 with TRBJ2-7; without DNA, the TCRdb call of TRBD1 cannot be checked. This CDR3 is built from 14 residues. Germline CDR1 reads MNHEY; CDR2 reads SVGEGT.

V usage is TRBV4-3 and J usage is TRBJ1-4; without DNA, the TCRdb call of TRBD1 cannot be checked. Germline CDR1 is LGHNA and CDR2 is YSLEER. The CDR3 has 15 amino acids. CDR3 loop: CASSQEGVTNEKLFF.

This clonotype shows up as large by frequency. This sequence joins TRBV29-1 and TRBJ1-5; without DNA, the TCRdb call of TRBD1 cannot be checked. The CDR3 is 13 amino acids. The germline gives CDR1 SQVTM, CDR2 ANQGSEA. This CDR3 reads CSVDGGGGQPQHF. The variable domain in full, completed from reference TRBV29-1 and TRBJ1-5, reads SAVISQKPSRDICQRGTSLTIQCQVDSQVTMMFWYRQQPGQSLTLIATANQGSEATYESGFVIDKFPISRPNLTFSTLTVSNMSPEDSSIYLCSVDGGGGQPQHFGDGTRLSIL.